This TCR beta chain was captured in a study of cytomegalovirus exposure and HLA in healthy donors (dated by TCRdb to 2015 to 2018). Background on the whole study: An earlier analysis of around 600 of the donors reported about 290 Gb of sequence data and more than 90 million unique TCR beta sequences from 150 million to 200 million T cells. Typing coverage varied by locus: roughly 620-640 donors for A, B, C, DRB1 and DQB1; approximately 500 for DQA1; more than 600 for DPA1; roughly 470 for DPB1. Along with the approximately 700-subject first cohort, a separate validation cohort of 120 different subjects was used. Class I and class II HLA loci were covered by the typing at four-digit resolution. The study used immunosequencing to profile the T cell repertoires of some 600 subjects and linked those repertoires to cytomegalovirus serostatus. The study aimed to test whether signatures of past pathogen exposure could be identified by cataloging public T cell receptors. All discovery cohort repertoires had been generated using a single sequencing platform. In a later analysis, previously published TCR beta repertoires from 666 donors were re-analyzed and high-resolution HLA genotyping was added so that TCR occurrence patterns could be studied. Five DR-DQ haplotypes were treated as single units for association and clustering because of strong linkage in the cohort. The genetic ancestry cluster associated with self-reported Caucasian donors included 65% to 90% of the 398 genotyped donors. A later genetic analysis used genome-wide SNP genotypes for about 65% of the 666 donors, treating that subset as a discovery cohort. An earlier analysis of roughly 600 of the donors used high-throughput TCR beta sequencing to judge whether each TCR beta V gene segment behaved as functional or pseudogenic. In the later analysis, no new phenotypic data were used to find candidate immune exposures; instead, reliance was placed on TCR beta sequences and their occurrence across donors. Donor age, sex, ethnicity and CMV serostatus were compiled together with the repertoire data. Among 398 genotyped donors of the cohort, an average of about 240,000 unique TCR beta nucleotide sequences were sequenced per donor, around 20% of them non-productive. An early release covering roughly 640 HLA-typed donors comprised about 300 gigabases of sequencing data and approximately 80 million unique TCR sequences. The study combined high-throughput TCR immunosequencing, statistical association of individual TCRs with disease status, and machine learning to predict cytomegalovirus infection status.

As to this clone: This receptor's antigen is unknown. Per-base qualities were not stored, and no clone one base away is much larger.

V and J are truncated by 6 bases and 7 bases respectively, leaving an intervening sequence of 16 bases. CDR3 length: 15 amino acids, cysteine to phenylalanine. Here the CDR3 DNA is all that survives: 45 bases in frame from base 1. Reading the germline V gene gives CDR1 SNHLY and CDR2 FYNNEI. Study-wide conclusions, independent of this receptor: The presence/absence analyses assumed that sequencing depth was roughly uniform across donors, and that assumption may not be true. A cluster of highly shared sequence variants was judged likely to represent a technical artifact of the sequencing pipeline. A total of 150 to 200 TCR beta chains were listed by the study as associated with cytomegalovirus. A later analysis found that most CMV-associated TCR beta chains appeared HLA-restricted, with HLA associations seemingly driven largely by CMV exposure. The classifier was reported to diagnose cytomegalovirus status with high specificity and sensitivity in both the original cohort and the validation cohort. Across donors, most TCR sequences were observed very rarely, whereas some public TCRs were present in many individuals. Immune exposure information for the cohort was limited to CMV serostatus. Some IMGT-functional V segments, including TRBV6-2 and TRBV6-3, could not be distinguished by the 87-base-pair reads and were therefore excluded. The cohort was sequenced for TCR beta chains only, and without alpha or paired-chain data the features that could be detected were limited. The authors suggested that the approach could potentially be extended to other disease states and immunological phenotypes. In an earlier analysis of over 550 of the donors, most TCR beta V segments were observed in productive rearrangements about 87% or about 30% of the time, broadly matching IMGT annotations. An association between a missense DCLRE1C variant and V-gene and J-gene trimming of TCR beta chains was found in a later genetic analysis and replicated in an independent cohort. A further reported finding was that TCR beta sequences accurately predicted the HLA-A and HLA-B alleles for most subjects in the first cohort. Three of the identified cytomegalovirus-associated TCR beta chains were confirmed in vitro to be specific for cytomegalovirus antigens. According to a later analysis, parvovirus B19, influenza, CMV and Epstein-Barr virus appeared linked to several top co-occurrence clusters. The earlier analysis of approximately 540 of the donors excluded 15 to 20 rarely observed V segments, including chromosome 9 orphons, because counts were too low. According to a later analysis, TCR association rates differed among HLA loci, with DRB1 alleles showing the most associated TCRs and HLA-C alleles showing the fewest. Specific HLA alleles were associated with about 17,000 TCR beta sequences at a false discovery rate of 0.05 in a later analysis. In a later analysis, HLA-associated TCR beta chains were found to be more clonally expanded and to have lower generation probabilities than equally common non-associated chains. HLA typing was unavailable for some donors at each locus, so association tests used only the typed subset. Linkage disequilibrium might explain the correlated functional status among segregating V segments, but an unknown experimental factor could not be ruled out. When HLA alleles, especially DR and DQ, strongly co-occurred, TCR associations were difficult to assign to individual alleles. Compared with the 666-donor mean, donors in an Asian-associated ancestry cluster had fewer N-insertions in productive TCRs, according to a later genetic analysis.

The cohort consisted of hundreds of healthy bone marrow donors. At the time of sampling, every cohort member was nominally healthy, though immune exposures that went unrecorded were likely present. The donor tested CMV seropositive and was one of the 289 seropositive cohort members. Each donor provided a peripheral blood sample, and peripheral blood mononuclear cells were used for TCR beta sequencing. Genomic DNA was extracted from the blood cell samples with the Qiagen DNeasy Blood Extraction Kit. Receptors were amplified or captured by the immunoSEQ multiplex PCR assay. For the multiplex PCR, a mixture combining 60 forward primers for TCR Vbeta segments and 13 reverse primers for TCR Jbeta segments was used. The CDR3 region of rearranged TCR beta genes was amplified from genomic DNA with a multiplex PCR assay. On the Illumina HiSeq System, the amplified TCR beta libraries were sequenced as 87-base-pair reads. The original pipeline was this. A later analysis tallied around 87 million unique TCR beta chains across the approximately 670 repertoires, and some 12 million of those chains were shared by two or more donors. To remove PCR and sequencing errors, raw reads were error-corrected and collapsed into unique sequences using a nearest-neighbor algorithm that merged closely related sequences. Alignment of CDR3 sequences to IMGT reference sequences was used to assign V, D and J gene segments. For a sequence to be retained, a match of at least six nucleotides was required to both a V gene segment and a J gene segment. A rearrangement was called productive if the CDR3 had no stop codons and remained in frame with V and J, and every other rearrangement was called non-productive. CDR3 was defined according to IMGT convention as the region running from the second conserved V-encoded cysteine to the conserved J-encoded phenylalanine. Sequences without an unambiguous match to a single V gene segment were excluded from the earlier analysis of about 600 of the donors. In an earlier analysis of 450 to 700 of the donors, V segments were called functional above 56.7% productive rearrangements and were called segregating when the between-donor standard deviation exceeded 5%. A statistical classification framework was built for diagnosing cytomegalovirus status from the catalog of TCR beta chain sequences. A later analysis assigned V and J genes by comparing TCR nucleotide sequences with IMGT/GENE-DB human TR gene sequences. In a later analysis, CDR3 sequences and most-parsimonious VDJ recombination scenarios were assigned using the TCRdist pipeline. In a later analysis, each TCR beta chain was defined by its CDR3 amino acid sequence together with its V-gene family, and reads lacking a unique V-gene family were excluded. As a way to deal with suspected cross-contamination and a sequencing artifact, a later analysis dropped nearly 600 nucleotide sequences that were highly shared and had low generation probability. For each public chain, a later analysis derived a clonal expansion index from normalized ranks of inferred template counts within each repertoire. In a later analysis, generation probabilities were computed using a VDJ recombination model fitted to out-of-frame rearrangements, and the results were checked against IGoR. Hypergeometric tests were used in a later analysis to score TCR-TCR, TCR-HLA and TCR-CMV co-occurrence, with a repertoire-size bias correction applied to the TCR pairs. False discovery rates were estimated in a later analysis by permuting HLA or CMV assignments 20 times. In a later analysis, co-occurring TCRs were grouped with DBSCAN, and TCRdist sequence similarity was added when clustering was performed within HLA-allele-positive subsets. For co-occurrence clustering, repertoires with fewer than 30,000 or more than 120,000 public chains were excluded, along with five repertoires with anomalous nucleotide sharing. This immuneACCESS table, as held by TCRdb, lists in-frame sequences with V and J called but not all clones. Of the missing ones, under half trace to an unresolved V gene in checked studies; the others have no known cause. From that table come the V and J calls and clone size; the DNA was used to work out D and trimming. In all, the sample holds about 150,000 clones, and about 60% of those were seen once. The top ten clones comprise 6% to 8.5% of the sample.

The chain is encoded by TRBV2 joined to TRBJ1-6, and perhaps TRBD1 as D gene, on 5 matching bases. The specimen was PBMCs. The origin of this receptor is a woman aged 55 to 70 in good health and CMV-seropositive. The DNA is TGTGCCAGCAGCTATGAAGGGGCGCACAATTCACCCCTCCACTTT. Translated, this is CASSYEGAHNSPLHF.